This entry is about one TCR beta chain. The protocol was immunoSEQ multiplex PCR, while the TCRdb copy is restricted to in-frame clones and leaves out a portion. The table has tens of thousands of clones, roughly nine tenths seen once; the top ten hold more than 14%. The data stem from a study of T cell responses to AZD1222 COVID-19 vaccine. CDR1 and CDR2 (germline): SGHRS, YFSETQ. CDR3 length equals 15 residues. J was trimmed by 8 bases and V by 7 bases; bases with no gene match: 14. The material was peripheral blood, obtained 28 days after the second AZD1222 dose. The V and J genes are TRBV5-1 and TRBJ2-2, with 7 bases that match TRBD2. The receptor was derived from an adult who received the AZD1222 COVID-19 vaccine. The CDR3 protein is CASRTGTSGVGELFF. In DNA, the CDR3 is TGCGCCAGCCGTACCGGGACCAGCGGGGTAGGGGAGCTGTTTTTT.